The TCR beta chain under discussion was sequenced for a study of blood T cell repertoires in COVID-19 (dated by TCRdb to about 2020). Some background on the complete study: Collaborator samples came from the United States, Italy and Spain and covered acute and convalescent phases of COVID-19. HLA class I and class II types, where available, came from metadata supplied by the sample provider rather than from assay-based typing. A freely available public database, intended as a resource for researchers studying the immune response to SARS-CoV-2, is where the repertoires were released. The sample metadata nearly always contained a de-identified subject ID, COVID-19 status, age in years and sex. The material from the prospective study consisted of cDNA or gDNA derived from T cells, B-cell-depleted T cells, or PBMCs. The dataset comprised deeply sampled blood TCRbeta repertoires from subjects exposed to, actively infected with, or recovered from COVID-19. The samples were drawn from two sources: the first 160 participants of the ongoing ImmuneRACE study, and over 950 subjects contributed by 6 global collaborators.

Beyond this particular receptor, the publication reports: The amount of clinical and demographic metadata varied by source and participant and was provided uncurated.

One collaborating source in Seattle enrolled patients during active infection and followed them longitudinally through the course of disease. The collaborating institutions used their own protocols to collect whole blood in K2EDTA tubes. For TCRbeta analysis, collaborators shipped samples in one of three forms: frozen whole blood, isolated PBMCs, or DNA extracted from either of those sample types. TCRbeta CDR3 regions were amplified from genomic DNA by means of the immunoSEQ Assay, a bias-controlled multiplex PCR. Processing in the source paper ran as follows. The number of nucleated cells in each sample was estimated by amplification of reference gene primers within the assay. Sequence reads were collapsed and filtered to measure the absolute abundance of every unique TCRbeta CDR3 rearrangement. Productive Simpson clonality was computed per sample as the square root of Simpson's diversity index over productive rearrangements. TCRdb stores this immuneACCESS table with in-frame sequences only. Part of the clones is absent; in the studies checked, under half of the shortfall reflects unresolved V genes, and no reason is known for the rest. Clone size and V and J calls were adopted from that table, with D and trimming inferred from the DNA. The sample table shows 200,000 to 250,000 clones, and more than 80% are seen once. Roughly 2.7% of the sample comes from the top ten.

Points on this clone: Its antigen is currently not known. It has no much larger one-base neighbor in the sample; base qualities were not kept.

V was cut back by 6 bases and J by 0 bases, leaving a gap of 12 bases between them. The germline V gene (reference sequence) specifies LNHNV as CDR1 and YYDKDF as CDR2. From its cysteine to its phenylalanine, the CDR3 spans 15 amino acids. The read is trimmed to its CDR3 DNA, 45 bases read in frame from base 1. In this chain, TRBV15 is recombined with TRBJ1-5; the D gene is perhaps TRBD1, from 5 matching bases. This TCR was recovered from a man under 40 with COVID-19, enrolled during active disease. Sequencing was carried out using peripheral blood. The DNA is TGTGCCACCAGTCCCAGACAGACTAGCAATCAGCCCCAGCATTTT. The translation is CATSPRQTSNQPQHF. With all but the CDR3 taken from the reference TRBV15 and TRBJ1-5 genes, the full variable domain is: DAMVIQNPRYQVTQFGKPVTLSCSQTLNHNVMYWYQQKSSQAPKLLFHYYDKDFNNEADTPDNFQSRRPNTSFCFLDIRSPGLGDTAMYLCATSPRQTSNQPQHFGDGTRLSIL.